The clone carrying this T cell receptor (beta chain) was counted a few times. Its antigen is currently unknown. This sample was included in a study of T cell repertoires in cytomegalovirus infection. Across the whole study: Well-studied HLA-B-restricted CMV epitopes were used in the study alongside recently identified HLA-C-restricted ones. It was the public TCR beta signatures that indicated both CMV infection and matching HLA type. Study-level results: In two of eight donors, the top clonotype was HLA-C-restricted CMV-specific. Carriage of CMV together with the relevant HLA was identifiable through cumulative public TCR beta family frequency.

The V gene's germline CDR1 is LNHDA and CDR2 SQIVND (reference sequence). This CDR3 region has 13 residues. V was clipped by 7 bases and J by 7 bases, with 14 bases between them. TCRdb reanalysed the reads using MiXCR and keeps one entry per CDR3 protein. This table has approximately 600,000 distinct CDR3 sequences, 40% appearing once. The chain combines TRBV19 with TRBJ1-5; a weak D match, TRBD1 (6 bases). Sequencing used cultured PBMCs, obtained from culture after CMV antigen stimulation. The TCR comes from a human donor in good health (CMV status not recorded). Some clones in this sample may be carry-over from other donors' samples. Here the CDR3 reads CASTTGGDQPQHF. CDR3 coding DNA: TGTGCCAGTACTACGGGGGGCGACCAGCCCCAGCATTTT.